The 31 T cell receptor beta chains reported below all come from one sample, sequenced in a study of shared clonotypes between healthy human individuals. Using immunoSEQ multiplex PCR, the repertoire was profiled, and TCRdb retains in-frame clones only, with some absent. The data show around 1.6 million clones, 95% to 99% seen once. Specimen: naive CD4+ T cells sorted from blood. Described subset: CD45RA+ positively selected. The source is a man aged 25-45 years in good health.

The chain carries TRBV6-4 and TRBJ1-5; D ambiguous. V gave up 0 bases and J gave up 5 bases, with 11 bases separating them. This CDR3 has 15 amino acids. Germline-derived CDR1 and CDR2 are MRHNA and SNTAGT. The CDR3 coding sequence is TGTGCCAGCAGTGACTCGCGGCACAACTATCAGCCCCAGCATTTT. Its translation is CASSDSRHNYQPQHF.

A single count supports this clone. This sample also contains other DNA sequences that code for the same CDR3. This rearrangement joins TRBV5-4 to TRBJ1-5; D is ambiguous. Germline V gene sequence: CDR1 SGHNT, CDR2 YYREEE (reference sequence). V was trimmed by 0 bases and J by 6 bases, leaving 4 bases between them. This CDR3 has 12 residues. The CDR3 protein is CASSLDGQPQHF. The CDR3 nucleotides are TGTGCCAGCAGCTTGGACGGTCAGCCCCAGCATTTT.

The chain links TRBV5-6 to TRBJ2-7, with D perhaps matching TRBD2 (5 bases). The CDR3 sequence is 13 residues long. V dropped 0 bases and J dropped 3 bases, with 7 bases sitting between them. Per the germline V gene, CDR1 is SGHDT and CDR2 is YYEEEE. CDR3 region: CASSLATSYEQYF. As DNA, the CDR3 is TGTGCCAGCAGCTTGGCCACTAGCTACGAGCAGTACTTC.

The genes are TRBV5-4 and TRBJ2-3, with D possibly being TRBD1 (6 bases). The CDR3 contains 16 residues. Germline V gives CDR1 SGHNT, CDR2 YYREEE (reference sequence). Trimming cost V 0 bases and J 2 bases, with 13 bases left between them. CDR3 region: CASSLGQGWATDTQYF. The CDR3 DNA reads TGTGCCAGCAGCTTGGGGCAGGGGTGGGCCACAGATACGCAGTATTTT.

The chain carries TRBV28 and TRBJ1-1, with D perhaps matching TRBD1 (5 bases). The ends were cut back, 7 bases at V and 1 base at J, with 13 bases in the middle. The CDR3 runs 14 residues. From germline, CDR1 is MDHEN and CDR2 SYDVKM. The CDR3 nucleotides are TGTGCCAGCACCGGGGGGACGGAGAACACTGAAGCTTTCTTT. Protein product: CASTGGTENTEAFF.

V is TRBV6-5 and J is TRBJ1-3; the D is unclear. CDR1 and CDR2 (germline): MNHEY, SVGAGI. The CDR3 has 15 amino acids. The V end lost 3 bases, the J end lost 0 bases, and 9 bases lay between the germline ends. The CDR3 DNA is TGTGCCAGCAGTTATCACGGCTACTCTGGAAACACCATATATTTT. It codes for CASSYHGYSGNTIYF.

In this sample, this clone turned up once. The rearrangement joins TRBV25-1 to TRBJ1-1, with D hard to call. V lost 7 bases, J lost 8 bases, and 17 bases lay in between. Germline V lookup: CDR1 MGHDK, CDR2 SYGVNS. The CDR3 runs to 13 residues. The CDR3 nucleotides read TGTGCCAGCACCGAAGGTGGGGTGTCGGAAGCTTTCTTT. It translates to CASTEGGVSEAFF.

This chain joins TRBV7-2 and TRBJ2-1; the D gene could be TRBD1 or TRBD2 (6 bases each). This CDR3 is built from 15 residues. Germline-derived CDR1 and CDR2 are SGHTA and FQGNSA. V lost 2 bases and J lost 5, with 13 bases in between. In DNA, the CDR3 is TGTGCCAGCAGCTTATTTCGGGGGCTCAACAATGAGCAGTTCTTC. Translating it yields CASSLFRGLNNEQFF.

The genes are TRBV27 and TRBJ2-7; tentatively, D is TRBD2 (6 bases). The CDR3 totals 15 residues. Per the germline V gene, CDR1 is MNHEY and CDR2 is SMNVEV (reference sequence). V lost 5 bases and J lost 2, with 16 bases in between. CDR3 DNA sequence: TGTGCCAGCAGTCGGGACTTTATCAGTCCCTACGAGCAGTACTTC. Its protein is CASSRDFISPYEQYF.

This clone was seen once. The CDR3 region has the DNA TGTGCCAGCAGCTTAGGGACTAGCGGGAGGGATGAGCAGTTCTTC. Its translation is CASSLGTSGRDEQFF. The chain is built from TRBV7-2 and TRBJ2-1; 15 bases match TRBD2. The J segment lost 8 bases and the V segment lost 1 base, leaving 0 bases of the junction unmatched. The germline V gene encodes CDR1 SGHTA and CDR2 FQGNSA. This CDR3 is 15 amino acids long. The entire variable domain, with the rest obtained from reference TRBV7-2 and TRBJ2-1, is as follows: GAGVSQSPSNKVTEKGKDVELRCDPISGHTALYWYRQSLGQGLEFLIYFQGNSAPDKSGLPSDRFSAERTGGSVSTLTIQRTQQEDSAVYLCASSLGTSGRDEQFFGPGTRLTVL.

The rearrangement joins TRBV11-2 to TRBJ2-1; 12 positions match TRBD2. V gave up 5 bases and J gave up 8 bases; unmatched junction bases: 7. The CDR3 is 15 amino acids. Germline lookup yields CDR1 SGHAT and CDR2 FQNNGV. CDR3 DNA: TGTGCCAGCAGCCGACTAGCGGGAGTCGGGGATGAGCAGTTCTTC. Protein: CASSRLAGVGDEQFF.

The chain carries TRBV11-2 and TRBJ2-1; 9 bases match TRBD1. Looked up from germline, CDR1 is SGHAT and CDR2 is FQNNGV. The CDR3 is 14 amino acids. V lost 4 bases, J lost 4 bases, and 2 bases stayed unmatched. CDR3 in DNA: TGTGCCAGCAGCTCGGACAGGGGATACAATGAGCAGTTCTTC. Encoded protein: CASSSDRGYNEQFF.

In its sample, this clone was seen once. The chain has TRBV5-1 and TRBJ2-7; D could derive from TRBD1 or TRBD2 (5 bases each). V lost 2 bases and J 6 bases, leaving 15 bases between the germline ends. CDR1 is SGHRS and CDR2 is YFSETQ in the germline V gene. The CDR3 totals 14 residues. As DNA, the CDR3 is TGCGCCAGCAGCTTCGGGTCGAGGGGTTTCGAGCAGTACTTC. Its translation is CASSFGSRGFEQYF.

V gene TRBV28 combines with J gene TRBJ2-1, with 9 bases fitting TRBD2. CDR3 length equals 16 residues. Germline values: CDR1 MDHEN, CDR2 SYDVKM. Germline trimming cut 6 bases from V and 0 bases from J; bases unmatched to any gene: 6. CDR3 in amino acids: CASRSSGENSYNEQFF. The CDR3 DNA is TGTGCCAGCAGGTCTAGCGGGGAGAACTCCTACAATGAGCAGTTCTTC.

CDR3 in amino acids: CASSLGAGHPYEQYF. CDR3 nucleotides: TGCGCCAGCAGCTTGGGGGCGGGACATCCCTACGAGCAGTACTTC. The chain carries TRBV5-1 and TRBJ2-7, with D perhaps given as TRBD1 or TRBD2 (6 bases each). The germline V and J ends were trimmed by 0 bases and 2 bases, with 12 bases remaining between them. This CDR3 contains 15 residues. Germline CDR1 reads SGHRS; CDR2 reads YFSETQ.

The chain uses TRBV2 and TRBJ2-5, with TRBD2 matching over 10 bases. This CDR3 region has 16 residues. Trimming at V came to 7 bases and at J to 3 bases, leaving 11 bases not matched to a gene. Germline CDR1 is SNHLY and CDR2 is FYNNEI. The CDR3 region has the DNA TGTGCCAGCACCAAAAATGGGCTAGCGGGAGAAGAGACCCAGTACTTC. Its translation: CASTKNGLAGEETQYF.

This chain joins TRBV6-5 and TRBJ2-7; D remains unclear. Germline-derived CDR1 and CDR2 are MNHEY and SVGAGI. V was trimmed by 7 bases and J by 12 bases, leaving 25 bases between them. The length of the CDR3 is 14 residues. The CDR3 sequence: CASTTTPASPNWYF. The CDR3 DNA is TGTGCCAGCACCACAACCCCGGCCAGCCCAAATTGGTACTTC.

This rearrangement joins TRBV7-2 to TRBJ2-2; the D is unclear. Germline-derived CDR1 and CDR2 are SGHTA and FQGNSA. V shed 1 base and J shed 6 bases, with 9 bases lying between them. The length of the CDR3 is 14 residues. The CDR3: CASSLGAAPGELFF. CDR3 coding DNA: TGTGCCAGCAGCTTAGGCGCGGCCCCCGGGGAGCTGTTTTTT. Full variable domain (remainder filled in from reference TRBV7-2 and TRBJ2-2): GAGVSQSPSNKVTEKGKDVELRCDPISGHTALYWYRQSLGQGLEFLIYFQGNSAPDKSGLPSDRFSAERTGGSVSTLTIQRTQQEDSAVYLCASSLGAAPGELFFGEGSRLTVL.

Turning to this clone: The same CDR3 is also encoded by other DNA sequences in this sample. This chain links TRBV15 with TRBJ1-4; D gene ambiguous. The length of the CDR3 is 12 residues. With 1 base removed from V and 8 bases from J, the gap between germline ends came to 5 bases. The germline CDR1 and CDR2 sequences are LNHNV and YYDKDF (reference sequence). CDR3 DNA sequence: TGTGCCACCAGCAGAGTTGGGGAAAAACTGTTTTTT. Protein product: CATSRVGEKLFF.

This chain joins TRBV27 and TRBJ1-3; possible D gene TRBD1, 5 bases. Germline CDR1 and CDR2: MNHEY and SMNVEV (reference sequence). Between the trimmed V and J ends, which lost 5 bases and 4 bases, there was a span of 9 bases. The CDR3 runs 13 residues. CDR3: CASSLRVGNTIYF. The CDR3 region has the DNA TGTGCCAGCAGTCTCAGGGTGGGAAACACCATATATTTT.

V gene TRBV4-3 combines with J gene TRBJ1-1; 7 bases are shared with TRBD1. V lost 4 bases to trimming and J lost 0 bases; unmatched junction nucleotides: 5. Germline CDR1 LGHNA, CDR2 YSLEER. The CDR3 has 15 amino acids. The DNA for the CDR3 is TGCGCCAGCAGCCGGAGACAGGGTTTGAACACTGAAGCTTTCTTT. Its translation is CASSRRQGLNTEAFF.

The genes are TRBV14 and TRBJ2-5; D is uncertain. The germline V gene has CDR1 SGHDN and CDR2 FVKESK. V was shortened by 0 bases and J by 4 bases, with 12 bases between the two germline ends. This CDR3 contains 15 residues. This chain's CDR3 is CASSQDRVNGETQYF. In nucleotides, the CDR3 is TGTGCCAGCAGCCAAGATCGAGTAAACGGAGAGACCCAGTACTTC.

The V and J genes are TRBV21-1 and TRBJ2-1; the D call in the table, TRBD2, was not verified against the DNA. TRBV21-1 is a known pseudogene. This CDR3 comprises 19 residues. The CDR3 DNA sequence: TGTGCCAGCAGCAAAGAAATTTCCAGCGGCTTGAGCTCCTACAATGAGCAGTTCTTC. Its protein is CASSKEISSGLSSYNEQFF.

The chain joins TRBV13 to TRBJ2-4, with 12 bases aligning to TRBD2. This CDR3 has 19 amino acids. The germline V gene encodes CDR1 PRHDT and CDR2 FYEKMQ (reference sequence). The ends lost 5 bases at V and 3 bases at J; junction bases unmatched: 14. The CDR3 region has the DNA TGTGCCAGCAGCCCAACGGGGTTACTAGCGGGAGGCGACAAAAACATTCAGTACTTC. Its translation: CASSPTGLLAGGDKNIQYF.

This clone was counted a single time. V usage is TRBV27 and J usage is TRBJ2-2; TRBD2 agrees at 10 bases. The V segment lost 6 bases and the J segment 7 bases; nucleotides outside the gene matches: 11. There are 16 residues in the CDR3. CDR1 and CDR2 from the germline V gene are MNHEY and SMNVEV (reference sequence). The CDR3 DNA reads TGTGCCAGCAGCATACAGGGACTAGCGTTGTTCGGGGAGCTGTTTTTT. This gives the protein CASSIQGLALFGELFF.

V and J are TRBV7-2 and TRBJ2-7; D uncertain. The germline gives CDR1 SGHTA, CDR2 FQGNSA. Trimming took off 5 bases at V and 4 bases at J, with 15 bases between the two ends. CDR3 size: 14 residues. The DNA of the CDR3 is TGTGCCAGCAGCGGGCGGTGGGGTGGGTACGAGCAGTACTTC. Its translation: CASSGRWGGYEQYF.

The V gene is TRBV5-1, the J gene TRBJ1-4, with D hard to call. V was pared by 7 bases and J by 1 base, with 8 bases between. The length of the CDR3 is 13 residues. Germline lookup yields CDR1 SGHRS and CDR2 YFSETQ. The CDR3 sequence: CASQRVTNEKLFF. The CDR3 DNA follows: TGCGCCAGCCAGAGGGTAACTAATGAAAAACTGTTTTTT.

The rearrangement joins TRBV28 to TRBJ1-1; D might be TRBD1 (6 bases). Trimming pared 3 bases from V and 3 bases from J, leaving 17 bases between. The CDR3 is 16 amino acids. From germline, CDR1 is MDHEN and CDR2 SYDVKM. The CDR3 is CASSFLGVGGDTEAFF. The CDR3 region has the DNA TGTGCCAGCAGTTTCCTCGGGGTTGGGGGCGACACTGAAGCTTTCTTT.

The rearrangement links TRBV5-6 to TRBJ2-3; D call uncertain. V lost 3 bases, J lost 0 bases, and 8 bases lay in between. The CDR3 sequence is 14 residues long. Germline CDR1 and CDR2: SGHDT and YYEEEE. This CDR3 is CASSSLTSTDTQYF. CDR3 bases: TGTGCCAGCAGCTCGCTAACTAGCACAGATACGCAGTATTTT.

The chain joins TRBV7-8 to TRBJ1-5; TRBD1 is a possible D gene (5 bases). Deletions cut 4 bases from V and 3 bases from J, with 10 bases between. CDR1 and CDR2 (germline): SGHVS, FQNEAQ. This CDR3 region has 14 residues. The CDR3 sequence is CASSSDRINQPQHF. The CDR3 nucleotides are TGTGCCAGCAGCTCCGACAGAATCAATCAGCCCCAGCATTTT.

The CDR3 DNA reads TGTGCCAGCAGCGGGCCGACAGGTTTCCCCTCCTACGAGCAGTACTTC. This translates into CASSGPTGFPSYEQYF. The chain is built from TRBV11-2 and TRBJ2-7, with D possibly TRBD1 on 6 matching bases. Germline V gene sequence: CDR1 SGHAT, CDR2 FQNNGV. The CDR3 runs 16 residues. The ends were cut back, 5 bases at V and 0 bases at J, with 17 bases in the middle.